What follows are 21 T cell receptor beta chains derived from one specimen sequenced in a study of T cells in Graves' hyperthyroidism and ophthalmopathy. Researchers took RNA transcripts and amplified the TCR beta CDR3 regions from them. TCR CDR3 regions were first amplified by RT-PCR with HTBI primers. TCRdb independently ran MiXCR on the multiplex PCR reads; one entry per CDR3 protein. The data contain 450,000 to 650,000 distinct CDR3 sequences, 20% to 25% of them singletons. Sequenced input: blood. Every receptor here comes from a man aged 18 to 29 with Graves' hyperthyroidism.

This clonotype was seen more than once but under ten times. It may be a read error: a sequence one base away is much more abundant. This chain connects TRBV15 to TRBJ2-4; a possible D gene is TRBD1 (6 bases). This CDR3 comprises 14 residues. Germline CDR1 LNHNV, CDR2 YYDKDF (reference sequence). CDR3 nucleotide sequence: TGTGCCACCAGCAGAGAAAGGGACATGGACATTAAGTACTTC. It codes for CATSRERDMDIKYF.

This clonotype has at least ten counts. The CDR3 region is CASSPLPQGSAFF. For the CDR3, the DNA is TGTGCCAGCTCCCCATTGCCGCAGGGCTCGGCTTTCTTT. The rearrangement uses TRBV27 and TRBJ1-1, with a tentative D call TRBD1 (5 bases). Germline CDR1 and CDR2: MNHEY and SMNVEV (reference sequence). The CDR3 is made up of 13 amino acids. The V gene lost 8 bases and the J gene lost 11 bases, with 21 bases spanning the gap.

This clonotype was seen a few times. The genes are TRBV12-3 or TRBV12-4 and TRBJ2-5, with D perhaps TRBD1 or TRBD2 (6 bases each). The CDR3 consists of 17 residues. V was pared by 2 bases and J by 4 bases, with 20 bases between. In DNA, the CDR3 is TGTGCCAGCAGTTTAATTGTATCGGGGGCATGGGGAGAGACCCAGTACTTC. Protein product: CASSLIVSGAWGETQYF.

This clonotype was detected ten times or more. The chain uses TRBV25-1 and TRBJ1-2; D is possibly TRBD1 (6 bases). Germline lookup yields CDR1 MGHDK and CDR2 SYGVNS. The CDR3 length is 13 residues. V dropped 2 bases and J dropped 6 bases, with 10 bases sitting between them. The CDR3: CASSEEYRDGYTF. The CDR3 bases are TGTGCCAGCAGTGAAGAGTACAGGGATGGCTACACCTTC.

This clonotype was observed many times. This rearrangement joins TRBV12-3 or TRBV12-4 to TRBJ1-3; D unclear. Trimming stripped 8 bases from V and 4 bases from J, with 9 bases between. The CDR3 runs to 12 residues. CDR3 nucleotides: TGTGCCAGCGGCTCTACCGGAAACACCATATATTTT. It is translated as CASGSTGNTIYF.

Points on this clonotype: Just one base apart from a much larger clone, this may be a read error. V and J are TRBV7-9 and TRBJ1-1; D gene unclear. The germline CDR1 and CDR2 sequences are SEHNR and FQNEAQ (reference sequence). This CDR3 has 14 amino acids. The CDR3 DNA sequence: TGTGCCAGCAGCTTAGCGAACTTGAACTCTGAAGCTTTCTTT. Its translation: CASSLANLNSEAFF.

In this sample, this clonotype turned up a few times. For the CDR3, the DNA is TGTGCCAGCAGTCCCCCGACAGGGCAAGAGACCCAGTACTTC. It yields the protein CASSPPTGQETQYF. The V call is TRBV5-5, the J call TRBJ2-5; 7 bases are shared with TRBD1. CDR1 is SGHKS and CDR2 is YYEKEE in the germline V gene (reference sequence). V dropped 5 bases and J dropped 2; count of bases not matched to a gene: 6. The CDR3 loop spans 14 amino acids.

The CDR3 bases are TGTGCCAGCAGGATCGGACAGGGAAACAATCAGCCCCAGCATTTT. Amino acids: CASRIGQGNNQPQHF. The chain joins TRBV6-4 to TRBJ1-5; TRBD1 matches 8 bases. The V and J ends lost 6 bases and 3 bases, in that order; junction bases with no gene match: 7. The length of the CDR3 is 15 residues. In germline, CDR1 is MRHNA, CDR2 SNTAGT.

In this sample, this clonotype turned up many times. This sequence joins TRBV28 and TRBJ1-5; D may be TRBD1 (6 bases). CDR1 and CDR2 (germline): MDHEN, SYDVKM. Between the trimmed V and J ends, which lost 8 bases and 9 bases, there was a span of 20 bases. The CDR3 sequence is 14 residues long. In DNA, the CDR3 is TGTGCCAGCGATTACCGCTTAACAGGGCCGCCCCAGCATTTT. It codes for CASDYRLTGPPQHF. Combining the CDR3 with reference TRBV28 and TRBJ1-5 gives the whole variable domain DVKVTQSSRYLVKRTGEKVFLECVQDMDHENMFWYRQDPGLGLRLIYFSYDVKMKEKGDIPEGYSVSREKKERFSLILESASTNQTSMYLCASDYRLTGPPQHFGDGTRLSIL.

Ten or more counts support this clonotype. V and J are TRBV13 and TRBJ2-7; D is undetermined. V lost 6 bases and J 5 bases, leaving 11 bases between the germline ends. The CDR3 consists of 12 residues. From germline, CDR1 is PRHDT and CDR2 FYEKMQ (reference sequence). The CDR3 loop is CASSLGRNEQYF. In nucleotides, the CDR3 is TGTGCCAGCAGTCTCGGGCGGAACGAGCAGTACTTC. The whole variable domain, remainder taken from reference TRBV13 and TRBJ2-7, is AAGVIQSPRHLIKEKRETATLKCYPIPRHDTVYWYQQGPGQDPQFLISFYEKMQSDKGSIPDRFSAQQFSDYHSELNMSSLELGDSALYFCASSLGRNEQYFGPGTRLTVT.

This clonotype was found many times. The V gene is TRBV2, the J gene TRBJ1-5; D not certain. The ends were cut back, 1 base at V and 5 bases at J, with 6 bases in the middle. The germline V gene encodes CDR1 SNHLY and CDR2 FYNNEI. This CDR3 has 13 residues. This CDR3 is CASSEGVDQPQHF. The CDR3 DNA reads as TGTGCCAGCAGTGAAGGCGTGGATCAGCCCCAGCATTTT.

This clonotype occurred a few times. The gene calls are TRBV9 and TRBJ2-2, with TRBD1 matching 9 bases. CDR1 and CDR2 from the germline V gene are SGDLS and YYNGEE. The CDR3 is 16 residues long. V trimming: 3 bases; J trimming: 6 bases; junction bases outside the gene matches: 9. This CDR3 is CASSGGQGLDAGELFF. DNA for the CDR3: TGTGCCAGCAGCGGTGGACAGGGGTTGGATGCCGGGGAGCTGTTTTTT.

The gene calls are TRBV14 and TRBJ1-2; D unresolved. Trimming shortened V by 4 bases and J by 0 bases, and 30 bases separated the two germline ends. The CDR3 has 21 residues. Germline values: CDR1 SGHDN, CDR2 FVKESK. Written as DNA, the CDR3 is TGTGCCAGCAGCCCCCTCGGCGGGAACACAATCAGCATCCGGGCTAACTATGGCTACACCTTC. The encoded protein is CASSPLGGNTISIRANYGYTF.

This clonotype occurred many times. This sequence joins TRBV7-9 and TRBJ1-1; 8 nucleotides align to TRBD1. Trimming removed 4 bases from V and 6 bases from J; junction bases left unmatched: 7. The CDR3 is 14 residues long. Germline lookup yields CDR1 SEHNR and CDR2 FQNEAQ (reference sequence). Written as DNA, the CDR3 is TGTGCCAGCAGCTCCCCAGGGGGCATGTCTGAAGCTTTCTTT. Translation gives CASSSPGGMSEAFF.

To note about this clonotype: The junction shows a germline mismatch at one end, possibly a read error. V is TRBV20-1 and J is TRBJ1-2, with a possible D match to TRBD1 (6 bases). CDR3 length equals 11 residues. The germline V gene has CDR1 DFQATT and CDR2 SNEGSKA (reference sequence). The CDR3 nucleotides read TGCAGTGCTATCGGGGGCTATGGTTACACCTTC. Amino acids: CSAIGGYGYTF.

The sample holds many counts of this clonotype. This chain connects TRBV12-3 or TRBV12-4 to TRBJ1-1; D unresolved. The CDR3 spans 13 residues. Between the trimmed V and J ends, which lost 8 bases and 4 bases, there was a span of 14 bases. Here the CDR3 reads CASLSLLGTEAFF. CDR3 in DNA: TGTGCCAGCCTTTCTCTCCTTGGCACTGAAGCTTTCTTT.

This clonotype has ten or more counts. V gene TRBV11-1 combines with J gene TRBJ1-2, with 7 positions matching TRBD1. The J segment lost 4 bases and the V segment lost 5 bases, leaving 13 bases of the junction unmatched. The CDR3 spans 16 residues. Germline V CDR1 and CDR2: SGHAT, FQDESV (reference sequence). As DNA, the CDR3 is TGTGCCAGCAGCACACCTACAGGGGTAGGAGGCTATGGCTACACCTTC. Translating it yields CASSTPTGVGGYGYTF.

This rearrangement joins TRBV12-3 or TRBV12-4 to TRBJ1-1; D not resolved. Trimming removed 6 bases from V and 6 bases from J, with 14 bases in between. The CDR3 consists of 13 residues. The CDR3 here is CASSAKRLSEAFF. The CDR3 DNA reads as TGTGCCAGCAGCGCTAAGCGTCTGTCTGAAGCTTTCTTT.

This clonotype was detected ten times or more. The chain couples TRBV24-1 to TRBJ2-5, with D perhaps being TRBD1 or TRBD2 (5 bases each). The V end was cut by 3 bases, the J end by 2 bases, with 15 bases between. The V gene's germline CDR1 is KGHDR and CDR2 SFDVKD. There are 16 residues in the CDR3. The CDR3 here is CATSDVPGRTQETQYF. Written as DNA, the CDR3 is TGTGCCACCAGTGATGTGCCGGGACGGACACAAGAGACCCAGTACTTC.

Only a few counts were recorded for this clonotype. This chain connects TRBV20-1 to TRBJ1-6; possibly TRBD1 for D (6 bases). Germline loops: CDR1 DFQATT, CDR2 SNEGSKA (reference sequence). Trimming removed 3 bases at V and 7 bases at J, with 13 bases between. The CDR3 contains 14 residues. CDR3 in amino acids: CSASSGGENSPLHF. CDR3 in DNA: TGCAGTGCTAGTTCCGGGGGCGAGAATTCACCCCTCCACTTT.

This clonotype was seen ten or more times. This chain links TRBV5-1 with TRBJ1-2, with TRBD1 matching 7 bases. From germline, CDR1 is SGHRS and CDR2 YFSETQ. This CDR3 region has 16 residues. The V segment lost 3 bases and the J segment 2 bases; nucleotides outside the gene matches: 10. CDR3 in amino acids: CASSSYDREENYGYTF. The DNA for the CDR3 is TGCGCCAGCAGCTCATATGACAGGGAGGAGAACTATGGCTACACCTTC.